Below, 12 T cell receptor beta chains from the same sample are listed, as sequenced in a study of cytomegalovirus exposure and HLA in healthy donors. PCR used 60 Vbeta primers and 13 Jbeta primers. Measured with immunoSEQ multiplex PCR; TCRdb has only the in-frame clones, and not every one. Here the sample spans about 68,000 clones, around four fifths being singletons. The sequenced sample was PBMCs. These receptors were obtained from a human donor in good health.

The CDR3 DNA reads TGTGCCAGTACCCTAGCGGGGGGTTACAATGAGCAGTTCTTC. Its translation is CASTLAGGYNEQFF. The chain combines TRBV19 with TRBJ2-1, with 11 bases lining up with TRBD2. The CDR3 extends over 14 amino acids. Germline CDR1 reads LNHDA; CDR2 reads SQIVND (reference sequence). Trimming at V came to 7 bases and at J to 4 bases, leaving 3 bases not matched to a gene.

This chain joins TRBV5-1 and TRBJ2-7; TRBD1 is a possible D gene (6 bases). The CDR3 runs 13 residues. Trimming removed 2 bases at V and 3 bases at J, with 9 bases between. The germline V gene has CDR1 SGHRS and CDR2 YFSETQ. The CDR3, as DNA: TGCGCCAGCAGCTTCGGGACATTCTACGAGCAGTACTTC. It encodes CASSFGTFYEQYF.

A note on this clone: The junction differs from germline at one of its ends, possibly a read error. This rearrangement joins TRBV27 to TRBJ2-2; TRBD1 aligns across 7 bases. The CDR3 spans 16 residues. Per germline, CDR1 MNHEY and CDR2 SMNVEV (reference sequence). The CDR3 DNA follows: TGTGCCAGCAGTGTATCGGACAGGACGAACACCGGGGAGCTGTTTTTT. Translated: CASSVSDRTNTGELFF.

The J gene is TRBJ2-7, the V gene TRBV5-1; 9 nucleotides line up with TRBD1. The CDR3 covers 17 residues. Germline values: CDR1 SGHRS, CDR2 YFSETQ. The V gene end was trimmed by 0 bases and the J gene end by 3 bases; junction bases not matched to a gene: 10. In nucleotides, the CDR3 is TGCGCCAGCAGCTTGGGGGGCGGGACAGGGAGGCACTACGAGCAGTACTTC. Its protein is CASSLGGGTGRHYEQYF.

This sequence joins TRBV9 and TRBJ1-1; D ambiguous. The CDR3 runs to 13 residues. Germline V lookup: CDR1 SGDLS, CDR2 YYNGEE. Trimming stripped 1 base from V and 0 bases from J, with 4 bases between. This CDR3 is CASSVQMNTEAFF. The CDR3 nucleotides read TGTGCCAGCAGCGTACAGATGAACACTGAAGCTTTCTTT.

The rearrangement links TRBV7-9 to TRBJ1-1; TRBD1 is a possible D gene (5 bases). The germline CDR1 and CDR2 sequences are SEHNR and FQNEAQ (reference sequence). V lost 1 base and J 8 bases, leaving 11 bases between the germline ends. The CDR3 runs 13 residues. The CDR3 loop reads CASSLDSGLEAFF. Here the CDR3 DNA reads TGTGCCAGCAGCTTAGATTCAGGGCTGGAAGCTTTCTTT.

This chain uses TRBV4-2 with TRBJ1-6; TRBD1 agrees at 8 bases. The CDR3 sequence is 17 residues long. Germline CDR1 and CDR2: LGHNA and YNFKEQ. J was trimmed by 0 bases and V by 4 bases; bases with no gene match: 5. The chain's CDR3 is CASSPGQVASYNSPLHF. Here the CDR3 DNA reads TGTGCCAGCAGCCCGGGACAGGTAGCCTCCTATAATTCACCCCTCCACTTT.

DNA for the CDR3: TGTGCTAGTGGTGATATGATGACGGGAGATACGCAGTATTTT. Encoded protein: CASGDMMTGDTQYF. V gene TRBV12-5 combines with J gene TRBJ2-3; no definite D call. CDR1 is LGHNT and CDR2 is FRNRAP in the germline V gene. This CDR3 region has 14 residues. V was shortened by 5 bases and J by 5 bases, with 14 bases between the two germline ends.

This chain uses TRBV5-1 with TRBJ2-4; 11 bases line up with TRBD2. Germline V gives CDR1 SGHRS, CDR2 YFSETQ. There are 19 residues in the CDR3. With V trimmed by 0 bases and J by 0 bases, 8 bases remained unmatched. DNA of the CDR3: TGCGCCAGCAGCTTGGCCGGGACTAGCGGATATCTAGCCAAAAACATTCAGTACTTC. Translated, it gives CASSLAGTSGYLAKNIQYF. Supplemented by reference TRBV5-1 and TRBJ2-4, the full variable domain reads KAGVTQTPRYLIKTRGQQVTLSCSPISGHRSVSWYQQTPGQGLQFLFEYFSETQRNKGNFPGRFSGRQFSNSRSEMNVSTLELGDSALYLCASSLAGTSGYLAKNIQYFGAGTRLSVL.

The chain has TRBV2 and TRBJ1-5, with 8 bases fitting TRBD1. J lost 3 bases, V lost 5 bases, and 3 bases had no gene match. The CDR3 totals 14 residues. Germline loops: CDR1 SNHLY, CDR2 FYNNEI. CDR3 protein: CASSTRGLNQPQHF. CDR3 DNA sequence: TGTGCCAGCAGTACCAGGGGGCTCAATCAGCCCCAGCATTTT.

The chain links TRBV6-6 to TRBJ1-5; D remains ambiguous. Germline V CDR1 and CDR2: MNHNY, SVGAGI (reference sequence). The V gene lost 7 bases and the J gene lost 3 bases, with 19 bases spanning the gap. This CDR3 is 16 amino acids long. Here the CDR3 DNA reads TGTGCCAGCACCCACCGGAGTTCTAGTACCAATCAGCCCCAGCATTTT. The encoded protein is CASTHRSSSTNQPQHF.

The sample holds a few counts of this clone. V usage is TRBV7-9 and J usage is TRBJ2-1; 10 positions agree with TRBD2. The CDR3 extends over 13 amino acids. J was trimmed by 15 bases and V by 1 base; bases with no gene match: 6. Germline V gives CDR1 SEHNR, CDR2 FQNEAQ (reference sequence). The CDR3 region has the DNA TGTGCCAGCAGCTTAGATCGTAGCGGGGGGCGGTTCTTC. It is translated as CASSLDRSGGRFF.